This record looks at one T cell receptor (beta chain) sequence and its context. The specificity of this receptor is unknown. Base qualities were left out, and no much larger clone turns up one base away. This entry comes from a study of CD8 T cells in ankylosing spondylitis (dated by TCRdb to about 2017). Describing the broader study: T cell receptor beta repertoires were profiled in healthy donors and ankylosing spondylitis patients so that disease-linked TCR variants could be found. The full study cohort comprised about 25 ankylosing spondylitis patients and 110 or so healthy donors. Samples of peripheral blood were taken, and for ankylosing spondylitis patients, synovial fluid was collected as well.

Sequenced using an Illumina HiSeq 2500. Quantitative 5'-RACE with molecular barcodes was used to prepare TCR beta libraries. The paper's data handling went like this. A new computational method, built on a probabilistic model of VDJ rearrangement, was used to identify disease-linked TCR variants. Using fastp trimming at Q25 and MiXCR clonotype assembly, TCRdb reanalyzed the public sequencing data and kept in-frame beta chains. One record per CDR3 amino acid sequence lists the most common genes and DNA. The V and J calls and clone size come from TCRdb's table, not from the authors' own analysis. The sample yields about 540,000 distinct CDR3 sequences; 12% were counted once. The top ten constitute approximately 7% of the sample. The germline V gene yields SGHRS for CDR1 and YFSETQ for CDR2. The CDR3 spans 16 residues, from the cysteine through the phenylalanine. The sequence is cut down to CDR3 DNA, 48 bases in frame from base 1. Trimming accounts for 0 bases at V and 3 bases at J, while the number of junction bases matched to no gene is 6.

Overall study results and their limits: According to the report, matched synovial fluid samples from ankylosing spondylitis patients were significantly enriched for the disease-linked clones. The disease-linked clones showed a CD8+ phenotype and occurred at relatively low frequencies in peripheral blood. Blood from ankylosing spondylitis patients appeared to be characterized by a TCR beta motif composed of 7 to 9 highly homologous amino acid variants. Some TCR beta motif variants had previously been reported in synovial fluid and blood of reactive arthritis patients, which suggested common disease-initiation mechanisms.

This clonotype originated in a male donor with ankylosing spondylitis. Sequenced material: blood, either unsorted or a sorted T cell fraction (not recorded which). Recombination linked TRBV5-1 to TRBJ1-2; TRBD1 aligns with 9 central bases. The encoded CDR3 is CASSLGQGDLDYGYTF. The DNA sequence follows: TGCGCCAGCAGCTTGGGACAGGGGGATTTAGACTATGGCTACACCTTC. The variable domain in full, with residues beyond the CDR3 obtained from the reference TRBV5-1 and TRBJ1-2 genes, is KAGVTQTPRYLIKTRGQQVTLSCSPISGHRSVSWYQQTPGQGLQFLFEYFSETQRNKGNFPGRFSGRQFSNSRSEMNVSTLELGDSALYLCASSLGQGDLDYGYTFGSGTRLTVV.